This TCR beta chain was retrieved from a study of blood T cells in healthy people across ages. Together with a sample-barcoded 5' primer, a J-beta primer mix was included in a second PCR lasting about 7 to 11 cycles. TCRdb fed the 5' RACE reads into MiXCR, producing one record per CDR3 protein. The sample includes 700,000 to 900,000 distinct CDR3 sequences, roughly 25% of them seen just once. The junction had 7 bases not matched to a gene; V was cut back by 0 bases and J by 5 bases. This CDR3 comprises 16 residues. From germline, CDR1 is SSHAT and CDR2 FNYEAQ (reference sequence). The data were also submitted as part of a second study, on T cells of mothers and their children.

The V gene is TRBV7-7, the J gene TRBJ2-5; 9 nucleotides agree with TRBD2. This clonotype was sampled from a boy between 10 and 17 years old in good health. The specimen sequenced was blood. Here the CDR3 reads CASSLAPGGGAETQYF. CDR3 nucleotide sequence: TGTGCCAGCAGCTTAGCGCCGGGCGGGGGGGCCGAGACCCAGTACTTC.